This is a list of T cell receptor beta chains from one sample in a study of T cells in Graves' hyperthyroidism and ophthalmopathy. TCRdb independently ran MiXCR on the multiplex PCR reads; one entry per CDR3 protein. The data contain roughly 400,000 distinct CDR3 sequences, roughly 14% of them singletons. What was sequenced was blood. The receptors derive from a woman in her late teens or twenties with Graves' hyperthyroidism that later progressed to Graves' ophthalmopathy. The CDR3 runs from the conserved cysteine through the conserved F or W. Fields, in order: D gene, V gene, clone size, J gene, CDR3 DNA, CDR3 protein. The D gene is left open where the match is weak. Clone size is not always given. Where it is, it says once, few, many or a class for expanded clones.

>-|TRBV27|few|TRBJ2-7
TGTGCCAGCAGTCCGTCTCCGGGACCGAGCTACGAGCAGTACTTC
CASSPSPGPSYEQYF
>TRBD2|TRBV28|many|TRBJ2-3
TGTGCCAGCAGTTATGGGACTAGCGACACAGATACGCAGTATTTT
CASSYGTSDTDTQYF
>-|TRBV14|-|TRBJ2-7
TGTGCCAGCAGCCAAGATCTTGCCGCCGAGCAGTACTTC
CASSQDLAAEQYF
>-|TRBV4-3|few|TRBJ2-1
TGCGCCAGCAGCCACCCCGGGAGAGACAGGCCCGGTCCCAATGAGCAGTTCTTC
CASSHPGRDRPGPNEQFF
>TRBD2|TRBV12-3/TRBV12-4|many|TRBJ2-1
TGTGCCAGCAGTTTCCTAGCGGAGTTTTACAATGAGCAGTTCTTC
CASSFLAEFYNEQFF
>TRBD2|TRBV28|many|TRBJ2-1
TGTGCCAGCAGTTCCCTAGCGGGACGAAAGGTCAGCAATGAGCAGTTCTTC
CASSSLAGRKVSNEQFF
>TRBD1|TRBV7-6|-|TRBJ1-6
TGTGCCAGCAGCCTACGTCCCTTGGGACAGGGTAAAAATTCACCCCTCCACTTT
CASSLRPLGQGKNSPLHF
>-|TRBV27|-|TRBJ2-7
TGTGCCAGCAGTGGCCGTCGCGGGGCCCACGAGCAGTACTTC
CASSGRRGAHEQYF
>TRBD1|TRBV28|few|TRBJ1-6
TGTGCCAGCAGCGACAGGGCCTATAATTCACCCCTCCACTTT
CASSDRAYNSPLHF
>TRBD2|TRBV2|many|TRBJ2-2
TGTGCCAGCAGTGGTACTAGCGCGAACACCGGGGAGCTGTTTTTT
CASSGTSANTGELFF